This T cell receptor beta chain is drawn from a study of cytotoxic CD8 clonotypes in ibrutinib-treated CLL. Libraries were prepared by immunoSEQ multiplex PCR; TCRdb keeps only in-frame clonotypes and omits some of them. The data show just over 65,000 clones, around two thirds seen once. The length of the CDR3 is 14 residues. From germline, CDR1 is SGHTA and CDR2 FQGNSA. Trimming took 2 bases from V and 5 from J; bases not matched to a gene: 4. The receptor was derived from a human donor with chronic lymphocytic leukemia. V is TRBV7-2 and J is TRBJ2-5; 8 nucleotides align to TRBD2. The sample was PBMCs, taken after 12 months of ibrutinib treatment. CDR3 DNA: TGTGCCAGCAGCTTATCTAGCGGGCGGGAGACCCAGTACTTC. Protein: CASSLSSGRETQYF.